This T cell receptor beta chain was found in a study of T cell responses to AZD1222 COVID-19 vaccine. A note on this clone: Antigen: not known.

Profiling relied on immunoSEQ multiplex PCR, and the TCRdb table lists in-frame clones only, not all of them. The sample lists 100,000 to 150,000 clones, about nine tenths seen once, with about 1.2% in the top ten. Study conclusions and caveats: The donors showed a predominance of white British ancestry and of females, with possible underestimation of clonal diversity. Only six AZD1222 recipients tested seropositive at baseline.

V lost 0 bases and J lost 5, with 16 bases in between. Germline CDR1 reads SGDLS; CDR2 reads YYNGEE. The CDR3 extends over 16 amino acids. The specimen was peripheral blood, collected on day 0 of AZD1222 vaccination. This receptor was obtained from an adult in good health. This chain connects TRBV9 to TRBJ2-3; either TRBD1 or TRBD2 may fit D (5 bases each). The DNA for the CDR3 is TGTGCCAGCAGCGTAGCTACAGGCCAGAGGGGAGATACGCAGTATTTT. Its translation: CASSVATGQRGDTQYF.